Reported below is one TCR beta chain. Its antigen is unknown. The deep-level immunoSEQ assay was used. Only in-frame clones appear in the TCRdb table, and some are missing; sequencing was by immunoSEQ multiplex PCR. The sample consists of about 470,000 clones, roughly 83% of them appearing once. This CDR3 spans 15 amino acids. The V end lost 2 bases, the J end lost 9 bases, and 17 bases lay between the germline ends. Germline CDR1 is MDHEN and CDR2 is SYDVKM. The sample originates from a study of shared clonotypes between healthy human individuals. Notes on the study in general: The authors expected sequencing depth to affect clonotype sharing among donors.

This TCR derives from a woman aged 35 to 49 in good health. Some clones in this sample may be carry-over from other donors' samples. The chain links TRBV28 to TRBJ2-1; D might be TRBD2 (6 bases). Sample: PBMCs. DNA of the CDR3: TGTGCCAGCAGTTTAGCGGGATCCAAGGGGTTTGAGCAGTTCTTC. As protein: CASSLAGSKGFEQFF.